Listed below are T cell receptor beta chains from one sample, sequenced in a study of beta chain features in type 1 diabetes. The method was immunoSEQ multiplex PCR; TCRdb's version includes in-frame clones alone and lacks a portion of them. The sample lists 20,000 to 25,000 clones, about three fifths occurring once. Sequenced sample: stem cell memory CD4+ T cells from blood. These receptors were obtained from a man younger than 35 with type 1 diabetes. Both conserved end residues are part of each CDR3. The size of a clone is reported for some rows only, either as once, few or many, or as a class for expanded clones.

cdr3_aa clone_size v_call
CASSLAGTSTEQFF few TRBV7-9
CASSGTGGGETQYF . TRBV6-1
CASSQGNRGETQYF . TRBV4-3
CASSLAKETQYF few TRBV7-9
CASTVDQQREQFF few TRBV28
CASSYLLDTGELFF few TRBV6-6
CASSPGDGYTF . TRBV5-1
CASLGLAANTGELFF few TRBV6-6
CASSPQGQVRDTIYF . TRBV18
CASSLVAGQYEQYF . TRBV5-1
CASSRTSGGLEQYF few TRBV7-2
CASSSGQGGEQYF . TRBV7-2
CASSLWAGSLREQYF . TRBV5-6
CASSLDSGYNEQFF few TRBV5-1
CAWSLQGGDPGNTIYF few TRBV30
CASSTGVGPQYF . TRBV7-2
CASSLDSDWASEQYF . TRBV7-2
CASSSGQGHQPQHF . TRBV28
CASRSPLGRGTTYEQYF . TRBV10-2
CASNPLGTGRAGYTF once TRBV19
CASGLQANEKLFF . TRBV28
CASTSAGGPLGDTQYF . TRBV2
CATVGANTGELFF . TRBV6-6
CASSYSAGANVLTF . TRBV27
CAWSLLAGRTDTQYF . TRBV30
CASGLVVGTPRGGQGKYEQYF . TRBV12-5
CASSIGQNNEQFF . TRBV19
CASSPQGSQPQHF few TRBV2
CASSFLQGAQDGYTF . TRBV5-1
CASSPGQGAPHEQYF . TRBV18
CASSSTSGGNTGELFF few TRBV11-1
CASSFTPGLQETQYF . TRBV7-2
CASSPLGTGSYEQYF . TRBV7-2
CASSLVMTGTNTGELFF . TRBV5-1
CASSAQGLAGYNEQFF few TRBV28
CASTRAGGGLVNTEAFF . TRBV2
CASSPGQGRSGNTIYF few TRBV18
CASSLLVYTDTQYF . TRBV11-2
CAISTGTGFDEQYF . TRBV10-3
CASSPRGGQNTEAFF . TRBV9
CASSPRRETQFF . TRBV5-5
CASSTPGQEYEQYF . TRBV27
CASSLALGGQETQYF . TRBV7-9
CASSLVNRGGTQYF . TRBV11-2
CASSPAGTVPGEQYF once TRBV6-1
CASSYTDRVADTQYF . TRBV5-6
CSVDPPGKNGYTF . TRBV29-1
CASMDVSGQETQYF few TRBV5-1
CASSFSSGYNQPQHF . TRBV28